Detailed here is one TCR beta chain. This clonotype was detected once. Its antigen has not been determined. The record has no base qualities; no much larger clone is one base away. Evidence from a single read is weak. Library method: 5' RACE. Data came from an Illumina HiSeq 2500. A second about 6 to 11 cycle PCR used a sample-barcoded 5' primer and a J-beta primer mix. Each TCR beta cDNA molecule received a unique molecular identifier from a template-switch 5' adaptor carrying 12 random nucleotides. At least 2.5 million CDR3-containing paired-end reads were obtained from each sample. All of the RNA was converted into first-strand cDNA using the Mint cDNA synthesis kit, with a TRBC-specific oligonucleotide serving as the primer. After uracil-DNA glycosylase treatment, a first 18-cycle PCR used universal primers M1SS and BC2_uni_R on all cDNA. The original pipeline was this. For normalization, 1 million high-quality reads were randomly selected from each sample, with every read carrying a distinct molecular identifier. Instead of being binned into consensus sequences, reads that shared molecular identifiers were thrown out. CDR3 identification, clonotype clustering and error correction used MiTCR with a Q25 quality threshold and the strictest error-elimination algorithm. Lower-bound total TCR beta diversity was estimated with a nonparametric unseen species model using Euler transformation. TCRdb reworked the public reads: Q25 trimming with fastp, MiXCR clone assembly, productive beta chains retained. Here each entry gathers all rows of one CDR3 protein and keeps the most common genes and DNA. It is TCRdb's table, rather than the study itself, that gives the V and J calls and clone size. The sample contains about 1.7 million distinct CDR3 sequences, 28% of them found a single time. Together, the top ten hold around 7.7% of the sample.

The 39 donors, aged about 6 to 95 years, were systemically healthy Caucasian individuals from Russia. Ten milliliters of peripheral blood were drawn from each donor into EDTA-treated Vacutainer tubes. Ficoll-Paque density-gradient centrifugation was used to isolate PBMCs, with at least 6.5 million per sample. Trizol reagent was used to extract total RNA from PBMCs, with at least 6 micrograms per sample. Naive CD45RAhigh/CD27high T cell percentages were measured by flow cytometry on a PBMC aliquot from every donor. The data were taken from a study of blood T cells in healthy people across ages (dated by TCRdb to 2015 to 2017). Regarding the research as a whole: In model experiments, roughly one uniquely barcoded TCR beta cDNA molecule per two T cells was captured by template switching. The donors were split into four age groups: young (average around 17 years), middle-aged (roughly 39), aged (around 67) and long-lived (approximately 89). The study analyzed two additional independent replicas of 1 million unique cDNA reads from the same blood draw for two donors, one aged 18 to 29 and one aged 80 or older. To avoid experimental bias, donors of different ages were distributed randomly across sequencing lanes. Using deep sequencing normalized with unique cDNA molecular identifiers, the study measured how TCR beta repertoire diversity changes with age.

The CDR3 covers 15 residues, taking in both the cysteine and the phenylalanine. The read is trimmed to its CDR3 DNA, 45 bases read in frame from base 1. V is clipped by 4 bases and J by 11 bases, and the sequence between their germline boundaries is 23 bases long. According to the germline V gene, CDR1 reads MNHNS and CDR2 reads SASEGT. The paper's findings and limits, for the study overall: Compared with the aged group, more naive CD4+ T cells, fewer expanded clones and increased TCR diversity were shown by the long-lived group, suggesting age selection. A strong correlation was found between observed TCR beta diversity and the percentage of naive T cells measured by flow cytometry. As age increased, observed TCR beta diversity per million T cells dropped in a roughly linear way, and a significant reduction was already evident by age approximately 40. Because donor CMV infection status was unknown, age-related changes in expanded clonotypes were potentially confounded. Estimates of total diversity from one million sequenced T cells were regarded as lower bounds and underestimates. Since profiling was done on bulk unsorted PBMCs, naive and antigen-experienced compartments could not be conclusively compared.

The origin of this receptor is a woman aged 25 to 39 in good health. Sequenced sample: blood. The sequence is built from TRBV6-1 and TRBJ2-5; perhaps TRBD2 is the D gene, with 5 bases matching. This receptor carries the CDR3 CASSARGLPYNEQYF. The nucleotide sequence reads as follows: TGTGCCAGCAGTGCTCGGGGTTTACCCTACAATGAGCAGTACTTC.